This T cell receptor beta chain comes out of a study of OX40 agonist ivuxolimab in advanced cancers. Study background: Past anti-PD-1, anti-PD-L1 or anti-CTLA-4 therapy was accepted, and 40% had received some.

Trimming cost V 4 bases and J 2 bases; bases outside gene matches: 5. The germline V gene encodes CDR1 MNHEY and CDR2 SMNVEV (reference sequence). The CDR3 runs to 15 residues. Using immunoSEQ multiplex PCR, the repertoire was profiled, and TCRdb retains in-frame clones only, with some absent. The sample carries approximately 40,000 clones, around 89% recorded once. This receptor was obtained from an adult with an advanced solid tumor such as melanoma, head and neck, liver or kidney cancer. The sequenced sample was CD4+ or CD8+ T cells sorted from blood, obtained in a trial of the OX40 agonist ivuxolimab. The genes are TRBV27 and TRBJ2-5, with TRBD1 identical over 9 bases. CDR3 nucleotides: TGTGCCAGCAGTTACGGGACAGGGCCACAAGAGACCCAGTACTTC. Translating gives CASSYGTGPQETQYF.